The 3 T cell receptor beta chains reported below all come from one sample, sequenced in a study of beta chain features in type 1 diabetes. What was sequenced were expressed TCRB transcripts, since all of the isolated RNA had been reverse transcribed. TCRdb's copy holds only in-frame clones and misses some; the assay was immunoSEQ multiplex PCR. The sample holds 150,000 to 200,000 clones, roughly 7.1% seen once. Study-wide results and caveats: When Type 1 diabetes patients were examined, their TCRB CDR3s proved moderately but significantly shorter in all four CD4+ subsets.

Their antigens are not known. Sequenced sample: central memory CD4+ T cells from blood. Receptors were obtained from a woman aged 40 to 55 with type 1 diabetes.

The rearrangement uses TRBV18 and TRBJ2-7; 8 bases fit TRBD1. From germline, CDR1 is KGHSH and CDR2 LQKENI. The CDR3 contains 17 residues. V was pared by 6 bases and J by 1 base, with 14 bases of the junction left unmatched. Written as DNA, the CDR3 is TGTGCCAGCTCGCGAGAACCCGCGGACAGGGCGTCCTACGAGCAGTACTTC. Its protein product is CASSREPADRASYEQYF.

This clone has just a few counts. This rearrangement joins TRBV10-3 to TRBJ2-1; TRBD2 might be the D (6 bases). This CDR3 has 15 amino acids. Germline-derived CDR1 and CDR2 are ENHRY and SYGVKD. The V gene lost 3 bases and the J gene lost 6 bases, with 15 bases spanning the gap. The CDR3 region has the DNA TGTGCCATCAGTGAAGGATTAGGAGGGCGCAATGAGCAGTTCTTC. As protein: CAISEGLGGRNEQFF.

V gene TRBV29-1 combines with J gene TRBJ1-2; TRBD1 matches at 7 bases. CDR3 length: 14 residues. The germline V gene has CDR1 SQVTM and CDR2 ANQGSEA. The junction had 13 bases not matched to a gene; V was cut back by 6 bases and J by 6 bases. The CDR3 nucleotides read TGCAGCGTCGCCTCAGGCTTAGGGACAGATGGCTACACCTTC. This gives the protein CSVASGLGTDGYTF.